This T cell receptor beta chain was recovered during a study of beta chain features in type 1 diabetes. TCRB transcripts that were expressed got sequenced, as all of the isolated RNA had been reverse transcribed. TCRdb's copy holds only in-frame clones and misses some; the assay was immunoSEQ multiplex PCR. The table shows 400,000 to 450,000 clones, with roughly 14% occurring only once. Per germline, CDR1 SGHTA and CDR2 FQGNSA. The CDR3 is made up of 15 amino acids. Germline trimming cut 5 bases from V and 4 bases from J; bases unmatched to any gene: 8. This clone was observed a few times. The sequencing sample was made of naive CD4+ T cells from blood. This clonotype originated in a man aged 25 to 40 in good health. This chain links TRBV7-2 with TRBJ1-2; 9 bases align to TRBD1. CDR3 coding DNA: TGTGCCAGCAGCGGTAGACCGGGACAGGGCTATGGCTACACCTTC. It yields the protein CASSGRPGQGYGYTF.